Below are 5 T cell receptor beta chains sequenced from a single sample in a study of T cell responses to AZD1222 COVID-19 vaccine (dated by TCRdb to the early 2020s). Receptor libraries were prepared by the immunoSEQ multiplex PCR assay. TCRdb's version of the immuneACCESS table is confined to in-frame rearrangements and falls short of the full clone set. An unresolved V gene accounts for under half of the shortfall where checked; the remainder is of unknown origin. The sample table shows about 110,000 clones, and roughly nine tenths are seen once. Jointly, the top ten make up approximately 5.2% of the sample. The time point label, as the study defines it: baseline before first vaccination. Sequenced here: peripheral blood, sampled on day 0 of AZD1222 vaccination. These receptors originate from an adult in good health.

This chain links TRBV19 with TRBJ1-2; perhaps TRBD1 as D (5 bases). CDR1 and CDR2 (germline): LNHDA, SQIVND (reference sequence). The V end lost 2 bases, the J end lost 4 bases, and 14 bases lay between the germline ends. This CDR3 contains 15 residues. For the CDR3, the DNA is TGTGCCAGTAGTATAACGGCAGATGGGGGCTATGGCTACACCTTC. Amino acids: CASSITADGGYGYTF.

The chain has TRBV5-1 and TRBJ2-2; D call uncertain. Trimming left V 2 bases short and J 7 bases short, with 6 bases between. Germline V gene sequence: CDR1 SGHRS, CDR2 YFSETQ. This CDR3 region has 12 residues. In nucleotides, the CDR3 is TGCGCCAGCAGCTTAGTGAACGGGGAGCTGTTTTTT. Translating gives CASSLVNGELFF.

The gene calls are TRBV6-6 and TRBJ1-1; TRBD1 agrees at 7 bases. J lost 0 bases, V lost 5 bases, and 9 bases had no gene match. The CDR3 has 16 amino acids. Germline assignment: CDR1 MNHNY and CDR2 SVGAGI (reference sequence). The CDR3: CASSRTSQGVNTEAFF. The CDR3 region has the DNA TGTGCCAGCAGTCGTACTTCTCAGGGGGTGAACACTGAAGCTTTCTTT.

The rearrangement joins TRBV28 to TRBJ1-5; D uncertain. Looked up from germline, CDR1 is MDHEN and CDR2 is SYDVKM. V dropped 8 bases and J dropped 0 bases, with 8 bases sitting between them. The CDR3 covers 13 residues. As DNA, the CDR3 is TGTGCCAGCGACGAGAATAGCAATCAGCCCCAGCATTTT. Amino acid sequence: CASDENSNQPQHF.

This clone appeared once. The chain carries TRBV27 and TRBJ1-5; D is perhaps TRBD1 (5 bases). Trimming took off 6 bases at V and 0 bases at J, with 9 bases between the two ends. CDR3 length: 14 amino acids. Germline CDR1 and CDR2: MNHEY and SMNVEV (reference sequence). In DNA, the CDR3 is TGTGCCAGCAGGCGACAGCCTAGCAATCAGCCCCAGCATTTT. Encoded protein: CASRRQPSNQPQHF.